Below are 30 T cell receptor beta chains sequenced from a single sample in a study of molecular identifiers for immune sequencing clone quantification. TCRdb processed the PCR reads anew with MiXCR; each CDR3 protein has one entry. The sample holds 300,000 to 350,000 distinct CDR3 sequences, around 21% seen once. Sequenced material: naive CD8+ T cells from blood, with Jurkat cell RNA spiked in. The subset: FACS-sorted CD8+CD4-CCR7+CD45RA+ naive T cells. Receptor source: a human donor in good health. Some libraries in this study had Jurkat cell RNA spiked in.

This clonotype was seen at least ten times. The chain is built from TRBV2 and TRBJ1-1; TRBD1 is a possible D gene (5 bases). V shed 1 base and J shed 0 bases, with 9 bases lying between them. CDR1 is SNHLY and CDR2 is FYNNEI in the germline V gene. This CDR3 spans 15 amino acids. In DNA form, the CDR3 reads TGTGCCAGCAGTGAAGGTGAGGACATGAACACTGAAGCTTTCTTT. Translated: CASSEGEDMNTEAFF.

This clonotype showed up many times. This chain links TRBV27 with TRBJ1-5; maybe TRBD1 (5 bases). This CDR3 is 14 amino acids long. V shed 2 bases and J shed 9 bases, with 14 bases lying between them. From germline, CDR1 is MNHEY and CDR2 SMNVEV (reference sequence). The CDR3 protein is CASSLNGGSTPQHF. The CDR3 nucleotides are TGTGCCAGCAGTTTAAACGGGGGATCTACGCCCCAGCATTTT.

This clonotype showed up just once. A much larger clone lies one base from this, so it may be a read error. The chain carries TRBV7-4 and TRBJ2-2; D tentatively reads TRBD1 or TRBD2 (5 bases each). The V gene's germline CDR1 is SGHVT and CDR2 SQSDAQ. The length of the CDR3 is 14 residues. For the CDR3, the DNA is TGTGCCAGCAGCTCAGCCCAAGGGGCCGGGGAGCTGTCTTTT. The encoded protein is CASSSAQGAGELSF.

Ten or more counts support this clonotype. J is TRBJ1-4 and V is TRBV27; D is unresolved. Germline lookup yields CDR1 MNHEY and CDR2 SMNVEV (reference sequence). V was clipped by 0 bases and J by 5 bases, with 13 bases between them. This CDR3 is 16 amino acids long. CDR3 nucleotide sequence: TGTGCCAGCAGTTTATCGACGGGCGGAAAAAATGAAAAACTGTTTTTT. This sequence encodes CASSLSTGGKNEKLFF. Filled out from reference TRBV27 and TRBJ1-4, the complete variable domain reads EAQVTQNPRYLITVTGKKLTVTCSQNMNHEYMSWYRQDPGLGLRQIYYSMNVEVTDKGDVPEGYKVSRKEKRNFPLILESPSPNQTSLYFCASSLSTGGKNEKLFFGSGTQLSVL.

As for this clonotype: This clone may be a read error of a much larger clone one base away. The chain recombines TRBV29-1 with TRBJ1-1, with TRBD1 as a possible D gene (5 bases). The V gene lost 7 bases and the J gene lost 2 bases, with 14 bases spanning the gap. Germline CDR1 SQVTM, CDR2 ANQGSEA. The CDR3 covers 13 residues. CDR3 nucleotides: TGCAGCGGAACCGGGGGACTAAACACTGAAGCTTTCTTT. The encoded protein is CSGTGGLNTEAFF.

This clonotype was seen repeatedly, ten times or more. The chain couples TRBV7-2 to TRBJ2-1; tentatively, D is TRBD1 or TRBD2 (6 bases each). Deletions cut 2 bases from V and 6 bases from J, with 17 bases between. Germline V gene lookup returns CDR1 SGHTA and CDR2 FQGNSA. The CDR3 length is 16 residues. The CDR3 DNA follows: TGTGCCAGCAGCTTATCTTCCGGGGGCCGGGGCAATGAGCAGTTCTTC. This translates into CASSLSSGGRGNEQFF.

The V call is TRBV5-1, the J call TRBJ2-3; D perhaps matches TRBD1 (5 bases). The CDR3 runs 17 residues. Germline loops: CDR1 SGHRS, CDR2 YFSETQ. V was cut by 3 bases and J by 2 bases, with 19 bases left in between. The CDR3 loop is CASSSYQGVISTDTQYF. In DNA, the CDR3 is TGCGCCAGCAGCTCATATCAAGGGGTCATCTCCACAGATACGCAGTATTTT.

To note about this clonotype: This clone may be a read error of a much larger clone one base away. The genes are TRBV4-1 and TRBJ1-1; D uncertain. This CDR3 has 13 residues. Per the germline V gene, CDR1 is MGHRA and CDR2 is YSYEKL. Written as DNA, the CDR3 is TGCGCCAGCAGCCAAGAGTCGAACGCTGAAGCTTTCTTT. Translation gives CASSQESNAEAFF.

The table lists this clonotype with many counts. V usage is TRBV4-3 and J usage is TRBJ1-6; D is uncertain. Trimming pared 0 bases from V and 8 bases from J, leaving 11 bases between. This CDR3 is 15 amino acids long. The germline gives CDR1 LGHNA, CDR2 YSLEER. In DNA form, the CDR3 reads TGCGCCAGCAGCCAAGATTCAGGCGGGTATTCACCCCTCCACTTT. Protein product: CASSQDSGGYSPLHF.

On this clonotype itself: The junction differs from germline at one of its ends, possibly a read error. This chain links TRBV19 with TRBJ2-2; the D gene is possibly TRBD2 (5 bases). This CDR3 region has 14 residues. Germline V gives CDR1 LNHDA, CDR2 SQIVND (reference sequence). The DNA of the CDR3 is TGTGCCAGTAGTATAGGGGCCTACACCGGGGAGCCGTTTTTT. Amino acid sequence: CASSIGAYTGEPFF.

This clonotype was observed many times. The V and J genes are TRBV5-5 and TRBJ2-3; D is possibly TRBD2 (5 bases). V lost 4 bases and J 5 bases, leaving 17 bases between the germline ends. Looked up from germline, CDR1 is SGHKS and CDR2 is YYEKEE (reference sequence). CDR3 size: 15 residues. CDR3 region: CASSREYRPGDTQYF. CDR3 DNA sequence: TGTGCCAGCAGCAGGGAGTACCGTCCGGGAGATACGCAGTATTTT.

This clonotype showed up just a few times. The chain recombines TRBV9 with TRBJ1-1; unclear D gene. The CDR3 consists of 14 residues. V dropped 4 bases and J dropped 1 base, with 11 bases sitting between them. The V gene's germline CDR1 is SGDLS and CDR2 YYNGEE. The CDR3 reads CASSREAENTEAFF. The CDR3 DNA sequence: TGTGCCAGCAGCCGTGAGGCAGAGAACACTGAAGCTTTCTTT.

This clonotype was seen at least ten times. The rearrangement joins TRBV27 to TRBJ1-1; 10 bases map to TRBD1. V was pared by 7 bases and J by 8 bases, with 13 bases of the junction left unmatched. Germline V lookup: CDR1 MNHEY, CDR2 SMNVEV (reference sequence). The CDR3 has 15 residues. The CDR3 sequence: CASNPLGTGASEAFF. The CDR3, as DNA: TGTGCCAGCAACCCATTAGGGACAGGGGCGTCCGAAGCTTTCTTT.

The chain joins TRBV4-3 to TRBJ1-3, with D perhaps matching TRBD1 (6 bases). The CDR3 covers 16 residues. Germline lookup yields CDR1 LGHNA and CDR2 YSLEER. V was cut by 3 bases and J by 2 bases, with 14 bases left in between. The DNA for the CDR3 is TGCGCCAGCAGCCAGGACGGGGGGACAACTGGAAACACCATATATTTT. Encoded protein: CASSQDGGTTGNTIYF.

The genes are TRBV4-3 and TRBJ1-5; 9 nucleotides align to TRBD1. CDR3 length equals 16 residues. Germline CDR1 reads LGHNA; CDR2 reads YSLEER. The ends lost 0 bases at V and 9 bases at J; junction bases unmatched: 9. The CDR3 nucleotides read TGCGCCAGCAGCCAAGATCGAACAGGGGGCGTTCGGCCCCAGCATTTT. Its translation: CASSQDRTGGVRPQHF.

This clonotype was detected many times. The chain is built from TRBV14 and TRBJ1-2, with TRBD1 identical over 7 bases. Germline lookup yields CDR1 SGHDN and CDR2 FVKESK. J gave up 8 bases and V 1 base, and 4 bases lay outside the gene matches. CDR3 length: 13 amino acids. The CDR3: CASSQASGGGYTF. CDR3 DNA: TGTGCCAGCAGCCAAGCGTCAGGGGGAGGCTACACCTTC.

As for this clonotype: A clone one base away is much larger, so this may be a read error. The CDR3 sequence is CASSPWGLASDTQYF. The DNA for the CDR3 is TGTGCCAGCAGCCCATGGGGACTAGCATCAGATACGCAGTATTTT. The rearrangement joins TRBV11-2 to TRBJ2-3; 9 bases line up with TRBD2. The CDR3 is 15 residues long. Germline trimming cut 5 bases from V and 4 bases from J; bases unmatched to any gene: 7. Germline loops: CDR1 SGHAT, CDR2 FQNNGV.

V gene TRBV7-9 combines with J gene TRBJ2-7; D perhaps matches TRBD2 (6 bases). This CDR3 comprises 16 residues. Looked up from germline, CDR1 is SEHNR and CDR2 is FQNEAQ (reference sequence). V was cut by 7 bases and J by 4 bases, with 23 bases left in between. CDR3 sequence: CASTTSSGIAGYEQYF. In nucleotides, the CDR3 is TGTGCCAGCACCACGTCATCAGGGATCGCGGGGTACGAGCAGTACTTC.

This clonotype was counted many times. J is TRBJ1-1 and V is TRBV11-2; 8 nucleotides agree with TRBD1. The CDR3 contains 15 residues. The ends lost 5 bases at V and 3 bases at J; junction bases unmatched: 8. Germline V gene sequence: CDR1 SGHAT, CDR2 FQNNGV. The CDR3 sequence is CASSPGQGRHTEAFF. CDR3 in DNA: TGTGCCAGCAGCCCCGGACAGGGAAGGCACACTGAAGCTTTCTTT. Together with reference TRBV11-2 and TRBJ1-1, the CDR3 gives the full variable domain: EAGVAQSPRYKIIEKRQSVAFWCNPISGHATLYWYQQILGQGPKLLIQFQNNGVVDDSQLPKDRFSAERLKGVDSTLKIQPAKLEDSAVYLCASSPGQGRHTEAFFGQGTRLTVV.

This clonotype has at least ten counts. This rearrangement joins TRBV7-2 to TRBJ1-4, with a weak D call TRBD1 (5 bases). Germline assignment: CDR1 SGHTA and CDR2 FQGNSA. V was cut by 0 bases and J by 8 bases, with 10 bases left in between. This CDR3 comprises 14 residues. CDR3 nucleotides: TGTGCCAGCAGCTTAGCCGGGGCGAGGGAAAAACTGTTTTTT. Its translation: CASSLAGAREKLFF.

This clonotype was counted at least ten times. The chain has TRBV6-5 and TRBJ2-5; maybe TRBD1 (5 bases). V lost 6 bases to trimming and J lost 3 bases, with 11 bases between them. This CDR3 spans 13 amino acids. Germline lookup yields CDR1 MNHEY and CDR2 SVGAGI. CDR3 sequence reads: CASREQVEETQYF. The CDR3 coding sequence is TGTGCCAGCAGGGAACAGGTTGAAGAGACCCAGTACTTC.

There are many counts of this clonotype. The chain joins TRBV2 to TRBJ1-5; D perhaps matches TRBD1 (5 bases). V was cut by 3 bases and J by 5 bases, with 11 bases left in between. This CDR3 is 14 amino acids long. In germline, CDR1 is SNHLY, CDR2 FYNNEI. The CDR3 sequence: CASSDLGGYQPQHF. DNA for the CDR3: TGTGCCAGCAGTGACTTGGGGGGATATCAGCCCCAGCATTTT. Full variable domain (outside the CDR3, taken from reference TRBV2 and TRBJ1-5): EPEVTQTPSHQVTQMGQEVILRCVPISNHLYFYWYRQILGQKVEFLVSFYNNEISEKSEIFDDQFSVERPDGSNFTLKIRSTKLEDSAMYFCASSDLGGYQPQHFGDGTRLSIL.

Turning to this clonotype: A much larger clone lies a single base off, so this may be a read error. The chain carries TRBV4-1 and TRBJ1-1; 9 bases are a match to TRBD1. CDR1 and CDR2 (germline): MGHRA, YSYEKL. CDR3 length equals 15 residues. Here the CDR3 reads CASSQDIGTGQGASF. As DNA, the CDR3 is TGCGCCAGCAGCCAAGATATCGGGACAGGGCAAGGAGCTTCCTTT.

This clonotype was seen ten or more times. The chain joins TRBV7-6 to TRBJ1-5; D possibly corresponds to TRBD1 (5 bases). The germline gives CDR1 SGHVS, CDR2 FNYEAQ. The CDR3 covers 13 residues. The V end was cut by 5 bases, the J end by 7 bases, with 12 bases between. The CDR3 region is CASSGGWGQPQHF. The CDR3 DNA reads TGTGCCAGCAGCGGGGGGTGGGGCCAGCCCCAGCATTTT.

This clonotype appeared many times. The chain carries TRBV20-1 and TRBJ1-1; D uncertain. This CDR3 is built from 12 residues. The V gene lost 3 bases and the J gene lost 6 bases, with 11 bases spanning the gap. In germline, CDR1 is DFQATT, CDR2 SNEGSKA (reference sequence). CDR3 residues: CSASIGVPEAFF. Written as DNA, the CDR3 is TGCAGTGCTAGTATCGGGGTACCTGAAGCTTTCTTT.

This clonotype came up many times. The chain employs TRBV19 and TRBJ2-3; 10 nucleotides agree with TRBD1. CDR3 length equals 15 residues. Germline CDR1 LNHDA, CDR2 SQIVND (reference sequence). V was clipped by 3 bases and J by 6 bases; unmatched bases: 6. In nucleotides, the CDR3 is TGTGCCAGTAGTATTGGGACAGGGGTCCTCGATACGCAGTATTTT. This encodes CASSIGTGVLDTQYF.

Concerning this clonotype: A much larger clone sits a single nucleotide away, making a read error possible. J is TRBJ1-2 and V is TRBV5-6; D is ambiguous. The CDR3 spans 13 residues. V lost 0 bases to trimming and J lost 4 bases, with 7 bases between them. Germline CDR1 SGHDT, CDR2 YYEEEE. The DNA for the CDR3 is TGTGCCAGCAGCTTGGACGGGCCCTATGGCTACACCTTC. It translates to CASSLDGPYGYTF.

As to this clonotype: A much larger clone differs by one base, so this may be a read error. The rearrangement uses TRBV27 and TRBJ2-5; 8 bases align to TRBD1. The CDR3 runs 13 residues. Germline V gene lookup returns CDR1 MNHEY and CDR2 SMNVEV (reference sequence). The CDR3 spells CACRGLGEETQYF. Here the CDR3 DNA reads TGTGCCTGCAGGGGGCTAGGGGAAGAGACCCAGTACTTC.

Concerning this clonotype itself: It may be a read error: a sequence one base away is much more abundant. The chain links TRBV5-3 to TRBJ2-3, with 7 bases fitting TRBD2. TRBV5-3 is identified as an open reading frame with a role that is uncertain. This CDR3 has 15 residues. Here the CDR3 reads CASSLGDYTTGTQYF. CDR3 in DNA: TGTGCCAGCAGCTTGGGGGACTACACCACAGGTACGCAGTATTTT.

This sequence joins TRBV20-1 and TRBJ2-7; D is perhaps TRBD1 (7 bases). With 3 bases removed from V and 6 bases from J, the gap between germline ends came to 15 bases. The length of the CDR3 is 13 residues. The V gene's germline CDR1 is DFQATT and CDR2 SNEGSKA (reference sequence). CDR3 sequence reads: CSASNSGGGEQYF. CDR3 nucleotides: TGCAGTGCTAGCAATTCAGGGGGAGGCGAGCAGTACTTC.